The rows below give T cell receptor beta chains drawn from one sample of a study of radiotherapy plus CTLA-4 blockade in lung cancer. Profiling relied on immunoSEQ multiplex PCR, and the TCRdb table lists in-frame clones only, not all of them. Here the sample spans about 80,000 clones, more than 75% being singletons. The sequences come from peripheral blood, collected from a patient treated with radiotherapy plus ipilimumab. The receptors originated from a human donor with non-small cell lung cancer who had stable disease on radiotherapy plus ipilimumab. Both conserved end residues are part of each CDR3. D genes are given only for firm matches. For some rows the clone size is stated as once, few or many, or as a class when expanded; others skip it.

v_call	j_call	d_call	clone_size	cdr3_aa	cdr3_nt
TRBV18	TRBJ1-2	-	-	CASSPPRTPANYGYTF	TGTGCCAGCTCACCACCTCGGACGCCGGCTAACTATGGCTACACCTTC
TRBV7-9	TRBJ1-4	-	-	CASSLEGGGEKLFF	TGTGCCAGCAGCCTGGAGGGGGGAGGAGAAAAACTGTTTTTT
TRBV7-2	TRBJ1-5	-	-	CASSFVWESNQPQHF	TGTGCCAGCAGCTTTGTTTGGGAGAGCAATCAGCCCCAGCATTTT
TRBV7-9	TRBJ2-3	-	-	CASSFDKSTDTQYF	TGTGCCAGCAGCTTTGACAAGTCGACAGATACGCAGTATTTT
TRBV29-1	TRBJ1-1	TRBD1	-	CSETTGRTEAFF	TGCAGCGAGACGACAGGGCGGACTGAAGCTTTCTTT
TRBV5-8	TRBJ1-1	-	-	CASSLTPRGAEAFF	TGTGCCAGCAGCTTGACACCAAGGGGAGCTGAAGCTTTCTTT
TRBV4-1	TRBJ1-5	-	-	CARHRDRGNQPQHF	TGCGCCAGACACCGGGATCGGGGCAATCAGCCCCAGCATTTT
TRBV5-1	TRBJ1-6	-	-	CASSSQGFDYNSPLHF	TGCGCCAGCAGCTCACAGGGATTCGATTATAATTCACCCCTCCACTTT
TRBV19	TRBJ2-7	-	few	CASKRGVGSYEQYF	TGTGCCAGTAAGCGAGGGGTCGGCTCCTACGAGCAGTACTTC
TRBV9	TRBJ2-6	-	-	CASAFRGTSGANVLTF	TGTGCCAGCGCATTCAGGGGAACCTCTGGGGCCAACGTCCTGACTTTC
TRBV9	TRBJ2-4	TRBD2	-	CASSYGLAGENIQYF	TGTGCCAGCAGCTATGGACTAGCGGGGGAAAACATTCAGTACTTC
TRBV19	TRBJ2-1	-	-	CASSIGGYNEQFF	TGTGCCAGTAGTATCGGAGGATACAATGAGCAGTTCTTC
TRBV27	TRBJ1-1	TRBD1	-	CASSRTGGSAEAFF	TGTGCCAGCAGTCGGACAGGGGGCTCTGCTGAAGCTTTCTTT
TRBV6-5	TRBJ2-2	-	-	CASSYSQPENTGELFF	TGTGCCAGCAGTTACTCGCAGCCGGAGAACACCGGGGAGCTGTTTTTT
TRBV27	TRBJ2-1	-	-	CASSKQEYNEQFF	TGTGCCAGCAGCAAACAGGAGTACAATGAGCAGTTCTTC
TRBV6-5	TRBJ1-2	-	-	CASSYSRNYGYTF	TGTGCCAGCAGTTACTCAAGAAACTATGGCTACACCTTC
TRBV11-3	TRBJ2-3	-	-	CASSRSADRDTQYF	TGTGCCAGCAGCCGTTCGGCGGATCGAGATACGCAGTATTTT
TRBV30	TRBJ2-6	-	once	CAWSVNRFRTF	TGTGCCTGGAGTGTAAACAGGTTTCGGACTTTC
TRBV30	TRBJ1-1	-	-	CARRGPPRGRNTEAFF	TGTGCCCGTAGGGGACCTCCTCGGGGACGGAACACTGAAGCTTTCTTT
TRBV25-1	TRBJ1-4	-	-	CASGTRLTATNEKLFF	TGTGCCAGCGGTACACGTCTCACAGCAACTAATGAAAAACTGTTTTTT
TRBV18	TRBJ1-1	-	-	CASSLKKDTAEAFF	TGTGCCAGCTCACTAAAAAAGGACACAGCTGAAGCTTTCTTT
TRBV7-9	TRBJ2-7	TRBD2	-	CASNSLPHGLAPTREQYF	TGTGCCAGCAACTCACTCCCCCACGGACTAGCCCCCACGCGGGAGCAGTACTTC
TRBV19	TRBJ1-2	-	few	CATPSPREDHYGYTF	TGTGCCACCCCAAGTCCGAGGGAAGATCACTATGGCTACACCTTC
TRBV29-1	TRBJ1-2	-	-	CSVTGTDEAGTF	TGCAGCGTTACCGGGACGGACGAGGCTGGCACCTTC
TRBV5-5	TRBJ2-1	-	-	CASSLGVGSYNEQFF	TGTGCCAGCAGCTTGGGGGTCGGGTCCTACAATGAGCAGTTCTTC
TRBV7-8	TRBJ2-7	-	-	CASSLALKGAYEQYF	TGTGCCAGCAGCTTAGCGCTTAAAGGCGCCTACGAGCAGTACTTC
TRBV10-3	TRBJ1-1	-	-	CAIKGARTEAFF	TGTGCCATCAAAGGCGCGCGAACTGAAGCTTTCTTT
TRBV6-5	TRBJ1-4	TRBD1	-	CASSYSPGGVEKLFF	TGTGCCAGCAGTTACTCTCCAGGGGGCGTTGAAAAACTGTTTTTT
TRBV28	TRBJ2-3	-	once	CASSLELAQYF	TGTGCCAGCAGTTTAGAATTGGCGCAGTATTTT
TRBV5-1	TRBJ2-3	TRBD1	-	CASTLAGQGDTDTQYF	TGCGCCAGCACCCTTGCGGGACAGGGGGACACAGATACGCAGTATTTT
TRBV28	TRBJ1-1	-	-	CASSPTGRGTEAFF	TGTGCCAGCAGTCCAACAGGGAGGGGGACTGAAGCTTTCTTT
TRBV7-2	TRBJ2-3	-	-	CASSLDGGGTDTQYF	TGTGCCAGCAGCTTAGACGGGGGCGGCACAGATACGCAGTATTTT
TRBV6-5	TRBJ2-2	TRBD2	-	CASRRTSGGTGELFF	TGTGCCAGCAGGAGGACTAGCGGAGGCACCGGGGAGCTGTTTTTT
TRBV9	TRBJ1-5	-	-	CASSLGGANQPQHF	TGTGCCAGCAGCCTCGGGGGGGCTAATCAGCCCCAGCATTTT
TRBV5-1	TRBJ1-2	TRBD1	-	CASSQGQGNYGYTF	TGCGCCAGCAGCCAAGGACAGGGGAACTATGGCTACACCTTC
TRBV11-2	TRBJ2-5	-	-	CASSLAAGLRETQYF	TGTGCCAGCAGCTTAGCGGCAGGGCTAAGAGAGACCCAGTACTTC
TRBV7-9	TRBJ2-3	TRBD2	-	CASSLAIASGGSTDTQYF	TGTGCCAGCAGCTTAGCGATAGCTAGCGGGGGAAGCACAGATACGCAGTATTTT
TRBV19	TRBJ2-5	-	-	CASSVQETQYF	TGTGCCAGTAGTGTTCAAGAGACCCAGTACTTC
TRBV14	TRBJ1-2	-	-	CASSHGGGIRGYTF	TGTGCCAGCAGCCACGGTGGGGGGATACGTGGCTACACCTTC
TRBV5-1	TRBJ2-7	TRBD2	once	CASSFSSRTSRTYEQYF	TGCGCCAGCAGCTTTTCATCAAGGACTAGCCGGACCTACGAGCAGTACTTC
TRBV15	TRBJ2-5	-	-	CATSRDTAERETQYF	TGTGCCACCAGCAGAGATACGGCAGAAAGGGAGACCCAGTACTTC
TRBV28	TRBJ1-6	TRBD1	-	CASRPSGGWSPLHF	TGTGCCAGCAGACCCTCAGGGGGCTGGTCACCCCTCCACTTT
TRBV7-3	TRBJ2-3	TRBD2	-	CASSLGAGAGTQYF	TGTGCCAGCAGCTTGGGAGCGGGAGCAGGGACGCAGTATTTT
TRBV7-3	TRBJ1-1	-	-	CASSLGGASEAFF	TGTGCCAGCAGCCTCGGGGGAGCCAGTGAAGCTTTCTTT
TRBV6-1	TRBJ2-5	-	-	CASSGWGAWETQYF	TGTGCCAGCAGTGGGTGGGGGGCATGGGAGACCCAGTACTTC
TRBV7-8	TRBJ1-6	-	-	CASSVAQLNSPLHF	TGTGCCAGCAGCGTCGCACAGCTAAATTCACCCCTCCACTTT
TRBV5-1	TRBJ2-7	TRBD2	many	CASSLEGAGGPGNLYEQYF	TGCGCCAGCAGCTTGGAAGGGGCGGGGGGGCCTGGTAACTTGTACGAGCAGTACTTC